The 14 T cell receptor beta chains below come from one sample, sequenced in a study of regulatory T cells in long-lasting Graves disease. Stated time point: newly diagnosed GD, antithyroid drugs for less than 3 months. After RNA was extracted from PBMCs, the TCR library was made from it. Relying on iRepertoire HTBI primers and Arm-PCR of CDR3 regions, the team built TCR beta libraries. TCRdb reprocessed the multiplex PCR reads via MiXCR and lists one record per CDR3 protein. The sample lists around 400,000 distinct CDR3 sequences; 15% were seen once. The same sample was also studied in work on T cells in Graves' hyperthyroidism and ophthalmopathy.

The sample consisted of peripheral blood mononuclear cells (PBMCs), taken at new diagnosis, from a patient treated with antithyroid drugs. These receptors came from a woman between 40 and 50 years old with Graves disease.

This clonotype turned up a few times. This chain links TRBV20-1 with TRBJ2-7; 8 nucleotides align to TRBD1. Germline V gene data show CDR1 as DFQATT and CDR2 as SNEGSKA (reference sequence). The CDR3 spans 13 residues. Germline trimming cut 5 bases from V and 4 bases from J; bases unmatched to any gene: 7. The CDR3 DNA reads TGCAGTGCTCCCCGGGACAGGACTTACGAGCAGTACTTC. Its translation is CSAPRDRTYEQYF.

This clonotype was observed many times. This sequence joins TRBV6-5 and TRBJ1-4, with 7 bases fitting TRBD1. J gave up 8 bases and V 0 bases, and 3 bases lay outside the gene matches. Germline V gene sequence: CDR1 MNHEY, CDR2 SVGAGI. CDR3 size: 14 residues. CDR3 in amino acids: CASSYSSGGEKLFF. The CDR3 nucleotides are TGTGCCAGCAGTTACTCCTCAGGGGGGGAAAAACTGTTTTTT.

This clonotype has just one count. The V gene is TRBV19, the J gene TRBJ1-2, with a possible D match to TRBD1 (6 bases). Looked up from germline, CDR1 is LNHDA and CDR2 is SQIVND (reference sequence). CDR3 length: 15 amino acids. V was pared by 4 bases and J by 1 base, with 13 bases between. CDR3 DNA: TGTGCCAGTAGTACTAGACAGGAGATTAACTATGGCTACACCTTC. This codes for CASSTRQEINYGYTF.

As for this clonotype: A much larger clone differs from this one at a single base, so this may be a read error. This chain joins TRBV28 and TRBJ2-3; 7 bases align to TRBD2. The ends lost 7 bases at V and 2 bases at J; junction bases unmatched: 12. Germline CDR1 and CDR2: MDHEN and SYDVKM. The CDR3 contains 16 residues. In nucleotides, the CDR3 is TGTGCCAGCACCTCCAGTATCGGGAGGAACACAGATACGCAGTATTTT. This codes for CASTSSIGRNTDTQYF.

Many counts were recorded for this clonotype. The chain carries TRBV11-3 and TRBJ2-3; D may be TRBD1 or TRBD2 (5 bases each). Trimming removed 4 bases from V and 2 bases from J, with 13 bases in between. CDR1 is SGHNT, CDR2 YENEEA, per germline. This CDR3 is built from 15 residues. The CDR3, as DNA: TGTGCCAGCAGCTCCACCGAGGGGAACACAGATACGCAGTATTTT. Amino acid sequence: CASSSTEGNTDTQYF.

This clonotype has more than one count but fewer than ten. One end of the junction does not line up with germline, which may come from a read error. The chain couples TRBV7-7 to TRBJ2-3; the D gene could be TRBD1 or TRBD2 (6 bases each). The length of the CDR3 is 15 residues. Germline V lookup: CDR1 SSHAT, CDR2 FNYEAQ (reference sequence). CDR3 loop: CASSLGGRLTDTQYF. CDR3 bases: TGTGCTAGCAGCTTGGGGGGCAGGCTGACAGATACGCAGTATTTT.

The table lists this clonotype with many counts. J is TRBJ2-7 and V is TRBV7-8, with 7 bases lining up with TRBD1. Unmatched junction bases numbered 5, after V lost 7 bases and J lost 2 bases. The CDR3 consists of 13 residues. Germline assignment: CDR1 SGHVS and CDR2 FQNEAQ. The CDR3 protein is CASTRQGTYEQYF. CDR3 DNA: TGTGCCAGCACTCGACAGGGTACCTACGAGCAGTACTTC.

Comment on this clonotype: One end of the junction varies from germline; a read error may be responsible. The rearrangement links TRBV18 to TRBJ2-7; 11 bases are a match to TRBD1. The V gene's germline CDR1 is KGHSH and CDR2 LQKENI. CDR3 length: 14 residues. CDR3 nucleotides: TGTGCCAGCTCACAACGGACAGGGGGCTACGATCAGTACTTC. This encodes CASSQRTGGYDQYF.

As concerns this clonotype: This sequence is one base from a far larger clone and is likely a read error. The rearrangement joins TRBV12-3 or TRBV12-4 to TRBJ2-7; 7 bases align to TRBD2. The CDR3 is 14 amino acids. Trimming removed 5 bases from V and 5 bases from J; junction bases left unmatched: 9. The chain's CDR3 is CASSESAGADEQYF. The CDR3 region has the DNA TGTGCCAGCAGTGAGTCGGCGGGAGCGGACGAGCAGTACTTC.

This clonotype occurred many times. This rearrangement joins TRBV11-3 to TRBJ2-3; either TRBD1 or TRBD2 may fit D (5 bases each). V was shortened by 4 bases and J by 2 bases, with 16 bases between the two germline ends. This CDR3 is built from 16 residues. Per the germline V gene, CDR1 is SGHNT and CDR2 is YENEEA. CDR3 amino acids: CASSSYRDGDTDTQYF. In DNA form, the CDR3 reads TGTGCCAGCAGCTCCTACCGGGACGGGGACACAGATACGCAGTATTTT. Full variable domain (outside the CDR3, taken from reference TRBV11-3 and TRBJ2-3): EAGVVQSPRYKIIEKKQPVAFWCNPISGHNTLYWYLQNLGQGPELLIRYENEEAVDDSQLPKDRFSAERLKGVDSTLKIQPAELGDSAVYLCASSSYRDGDTDTQYFGPGTRLTVL.

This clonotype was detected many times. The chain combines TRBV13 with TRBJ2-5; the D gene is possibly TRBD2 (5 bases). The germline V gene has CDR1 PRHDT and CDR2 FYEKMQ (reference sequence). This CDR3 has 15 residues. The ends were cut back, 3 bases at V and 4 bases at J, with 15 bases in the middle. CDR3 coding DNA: TGTGCCAGCAGCTTTTTCCGGGAAAAAAGAGAGACCCAGTACTTC. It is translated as CASSFFREKRETQYF.

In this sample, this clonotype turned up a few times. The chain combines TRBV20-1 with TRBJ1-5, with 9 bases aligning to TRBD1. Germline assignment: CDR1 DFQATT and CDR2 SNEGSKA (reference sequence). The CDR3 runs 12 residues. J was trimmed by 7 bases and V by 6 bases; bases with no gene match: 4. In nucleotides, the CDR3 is TGCAGTGCCCGGGACAGGGACCAGCCCCAGCATTTT. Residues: CSARDRDQPQHF.

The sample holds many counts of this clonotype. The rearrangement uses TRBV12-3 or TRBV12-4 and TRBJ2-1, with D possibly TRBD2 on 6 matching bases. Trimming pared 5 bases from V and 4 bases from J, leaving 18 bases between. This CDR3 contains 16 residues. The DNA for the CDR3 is TGTGCCAGCAGTCCGAGTATTAGCGGAAGATACAATGAGCAGTTCTTC. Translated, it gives CASSPSISGRYNEQFF.

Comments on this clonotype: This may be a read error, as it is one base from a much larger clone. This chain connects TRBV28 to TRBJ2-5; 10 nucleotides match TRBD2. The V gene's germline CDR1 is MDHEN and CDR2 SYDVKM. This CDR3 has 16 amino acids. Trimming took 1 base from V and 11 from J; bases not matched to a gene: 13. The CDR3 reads CASSLSPGLAYNEQYF. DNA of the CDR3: TGTGCCAGCAGTTTATCCCCGGGACTAGCGTACAATGAGCAGTACTTC.